This T cell receptor beta chain was obtained from a study of blood T cell repertoires in COVID-19. Regarding this clone: Other DNA sequences in this sample translate to the same CDR3.

Germline V gene lookup returns CDR1 ENHRY and CDR2 SYGVKD. The CDR3 is 15 amino acids. Trimming stripped 2 bases from V and 5 bases from J, with 15 bases between. Here immunoSEQ multiplex PCR was the method, and the copy in TCRdb shows in-frame clones only, minus some. Of around 170,000 clones in the sample, roughly four fifths were seen once. This receptor was identified in a man between 45 and 60 years old who had recovered from COVID-19. The sequenced material came from PBMCs or T cells enriched from blood (not recorded which). V and J are TRBV10-3 and TRBJ1-2; D is uncertain. The DNA of the CDR3 is TGTGCCATCAGTGAGGGGAGGTCAGGTCCATATGGCTACACCTTC. Its translation is CAISEGRSGPYGYTF.